These T cell receptor beta chains were read from a single sample in a study of cytomegalovirus exposure and HLA in healthy donors. This table comes from immunoSEQ multiplex PCR, and its TCRdb copy is limited to in-frame clones, with some not included. The data show about 170,000 clones, roughly 86% seen once. Sequenced input: PBMCs. Receptors were obtained from a woman aged 18-29 years in good health and CMV-seropositive. The CDR3 runs from the conserved cysteine through the conserved F or W. A D gene is named only where the DNA matches it firmly. A clone size is listed for some rows: how often the clone was seen (once, few, many), or a class if it is expanded.

V	size	D	J	CDR3	DNA
TRBV7-3	few	TRBD1	TRBJ2-2	CASTIGQGTGELFF	TGTGCCAGCACCATAGGACAGGGCACCGGGGAGCTGTTTTTT
TRBV5-1	-	-	TRBJ2-7	CASSWGGRPYEQYF	TGCGCCAGCAGCTGGGGGGGCCGACCCTACGAGCAGTACTTC
TRBV2	-	TRBD1	TRBJ1-2	CASNNLPGDSANYGYTF	TGTGCCAGCAACAACCTCCCCGGGGACAGCGCTAACTATGGCTACACCTTC
TRBV6-6	once	-	TRBJ1-5	CASSPTRGSQQPQHF	TGTGCCAGCAGCCCCACCCGAGGTTCTCAGCAGCCCCAGCATTTT
TRBV28	-	-	TRBJ2-1	CASSLVADSSYNEQFF	TGTGCCAGCAGTCTGGTAGCGGATAGCTCCTACAATGAGCAGTTCTTC
TRBV9	-	-	TRBJ2-2	CASGNGYTGELFF	TGTGCCAGCGGTAACGGTTACACCGGGGAGCTGTTTTTT
TRBV6-5	-	-	TRBJ2-7	CASSYGGVGRSYEQYF	TGTGCCAGCAGTTACGGCGGAGTAGGGAGGTCGTACGAGCAGTACTTC
TRBV9	once	-	TRBJ2-1	CASSGEGVGHEQFF	TGTGCCAGCAGCGGAGAGGGGGTTGGCCATGAGCAGTTCTTC
TRBV9	-	-	TRBJ2-7	CASSVGGLGSWGSYEQYF	TGTGCCAGCAGCGTAGGAGGCCTAGGGAGTTGGGGCTCCTACGAGCAGTACTTC
TRBV6-1	-	TRBD1	TRBJ1-5	CASATLRGRQPQHF	TGTGCCAGCGCAACGCTCAGGGGGCGGCAGCCCCAGCATTTT
TRBV30	few	-	TRBJ2-7	CAWSVGQGYEQYF	TGTGCCTGGAGTGTAGGCCAGGGCTACGAGCAGTACTTC
TRBV4-1	-	TRBD1	TRBJ1-1	CASSRALQGATEAFF	TGCGCCAGCAGCCGAGCACTTCAGGGGGCCACTGAAGCTTTCTTT
TRBV11-2	-	TRBD2	TRBJ2-7	CASSSTSGTYEQYF	TGTGCCAGCAGCTCCACTAGCGGCACCTACGAGCAGTACTTC
TRBV28	-	TRBD1	TRBJ2-1	CASGKGQGAVNPYNEQFF	TGTGCCAGCGGAAAGGGACAGGGGGCCGTCAACCCCTACAATGAGCAGTTCTTC
TRBV2	-	-	TRBJ2-1	CALGSSYNEQFF	TGTGCACTCGGTAGCTCCTACAATGAGCAGTTCTTC
TRBV7-3	-	TRBD1	TRBJ2-1	CASSRGQDEQFF	TGTGCCAGCAGCCGAGGACAGGATGAGCAGTTCTTC
TRBV5-1	-	-	TRBJ1-2	CASSWGRDYGYTF	TGCGCCAGCAGTTGGGGGCGAGACTATGGCTACACCTTC
TRBV15	-	-	TRBJ1-5	CATSRGAMGGSPQHF	TGTGCCACCAGCAGGGGTGCGATGGGAGGTTCGCCCCAGCATTTT
TRBV2	once	TRBD1	TRBJ1-5	CASSRNLPDRDGQPQHF	TGTGCCAGCAGTAGAAACCTTCCGGACAGGGACGGACAGCCCCAGCATTTT
TRBV2	once	-	TRBJ1-1	CASREGNTEAFF	TGTGCCAGCAGGGAGGGGAACACTGAAGCTTTCTTT
TRBV4-2	-	-	TRBJ2-3	CASSRGTPTDTQYF	TGTGCCAGCAGCCGAGGGACACCCACAGATACGCAGTATTTT
TRBV6-5	-	TRBD2	TRBJ2-1	CASSELAGGYNEQFF	TGTGCCAGCAGCGAACTAGCGGGAGGTTACAATGAGCAGTTCTTC
TRBV5-4	-	-	TRBJ2-3	CASSLTGPSDTQYF	TGTGCCAGCAGCTTGACAGGGCCATCAGATACGCAGTATTTT
TRBV19	-	TRBD1	TRBJ2-4	CASSIQTGGLAKNIQYF	TGTGCCAGTAGTATACAAACAGGGGGCCTAGCCAAAAACATTCAGTACTTC
TRBV6-5	-	-	TRBJ2-2	CASSYSPGELFF	TGTGCCAGCAGCTATAGTCCCGGGGAGCTGTTTTTT
TRBV30	few	-	TRBJ2-1	CAWSVGAGEQFF	TGTGCCTGGAGTGTGGGGGCTGGTGAGCAGTTCTTC
TRBV30	-	TRBD1	TRBJ2-5	CAWRPTGTAQETQYF	TGTGCCTGGAGACCGACCGGGACAGCCCAAGAGACCCAGTACTTC
TRBV28	-	-	TRBJ1-3	CASSLSRRLTGNTIYF	TGTGCCAGCAGTTTATCAAGGAGGCTTACTGGAAACACCATATATTTT
TRBV10-3	-	-	TRBJ1-5	CAIREDSNQPQHF	TGTGCCATCCGAGAGGATAGCAATCAGCCCCAGCATTTT
TRBV13	-	-	TRBJ2-1	CASSFDYSEQFF	TGTGCCAGCAGCTTTGACTATTCGGAGCAGTTCTTC
TRBV7-9	-	-	TRBJ1-5	CASSLSGGGAQPQHF	TGTGCCAGCAGCTTATCGGGGGGAGGGGCTCAGCCCCAGCATTTT
TRBV30	-	TRBD1	TRBJ1-5	CAWSDRGLGNQPQHF	TGTGCCTGGAGTGACAGGGGGCTCGGCAATCAGCCCCAGCATTTT
TRBV5-6	-	TRBD1	TRBJ1-5	CASSLWDSHQPQHF	TGTGCCAGCAGCCTATGGGACAGCCATCAGCCCCAGCATTTT
TRBV2	-	-	TRBJ2-1	CASSGLVGEQFF	TGTGCCAGCAGTGGACTAGTCGGCGAGCAGTTCTTC
TRBV18	once	-	TRBJ2-5	CASSPPRTSQETQYF	TGTGCCAGCTCACCACCTCGGACTTCCCAAGAGACCCAGTACTTC
TRBV6-5	-	-	TRBJ2-4	CASSPQQGGLHIQYF	TGTGCCAGCAGTCCGCAACAGGGTGGGTTGCACATTCAGTACTTC